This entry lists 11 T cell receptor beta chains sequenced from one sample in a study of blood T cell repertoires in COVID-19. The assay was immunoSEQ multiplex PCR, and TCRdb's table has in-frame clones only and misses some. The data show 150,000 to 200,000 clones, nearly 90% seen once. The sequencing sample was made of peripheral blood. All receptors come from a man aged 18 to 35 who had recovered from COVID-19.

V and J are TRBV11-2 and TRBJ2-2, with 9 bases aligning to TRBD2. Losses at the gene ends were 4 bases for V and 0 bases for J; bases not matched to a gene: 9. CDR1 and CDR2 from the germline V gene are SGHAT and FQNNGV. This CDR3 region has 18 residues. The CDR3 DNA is TGTGCCAGCAGCTCAGTTCCTAGCGGGGCCGCGAACACCGGGGAGCTGTTTTTT. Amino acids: CASSSVPSGAANTGELFF.

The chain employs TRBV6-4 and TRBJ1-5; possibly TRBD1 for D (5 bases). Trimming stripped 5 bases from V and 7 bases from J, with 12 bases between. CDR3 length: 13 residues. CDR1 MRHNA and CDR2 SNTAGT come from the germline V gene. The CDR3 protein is CASSRNGGQPQHF. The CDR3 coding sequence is TGTGCCAGCAGTCGAAACGGGGGACAGCCCCAGCATTTT.

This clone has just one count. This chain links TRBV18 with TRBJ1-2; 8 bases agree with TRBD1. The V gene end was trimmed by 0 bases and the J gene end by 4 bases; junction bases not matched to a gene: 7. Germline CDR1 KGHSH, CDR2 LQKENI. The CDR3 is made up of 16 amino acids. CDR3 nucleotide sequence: TGTGCCAGCTCACCACCGTCGGACAGGGCAGGCTATGGCTACACCTTC. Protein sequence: CASSPPSDRAGYGYTF.

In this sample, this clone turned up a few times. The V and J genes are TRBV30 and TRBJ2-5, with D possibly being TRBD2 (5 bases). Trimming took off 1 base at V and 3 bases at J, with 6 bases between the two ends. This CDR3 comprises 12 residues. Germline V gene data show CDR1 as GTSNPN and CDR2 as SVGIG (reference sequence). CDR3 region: CAWSETKETQYF. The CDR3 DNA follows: TGTGCCTGGAGTGAGACTAAAGAGACCCAGTACTTC.

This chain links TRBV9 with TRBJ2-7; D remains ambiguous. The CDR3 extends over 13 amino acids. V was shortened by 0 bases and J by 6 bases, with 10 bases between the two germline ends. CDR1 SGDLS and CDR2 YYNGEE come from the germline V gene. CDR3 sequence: CASSVAEKSEQYF. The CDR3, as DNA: TGTGCCAGCAGCGTAGCGGAGAAAAGCGAGCAGTACTTC.

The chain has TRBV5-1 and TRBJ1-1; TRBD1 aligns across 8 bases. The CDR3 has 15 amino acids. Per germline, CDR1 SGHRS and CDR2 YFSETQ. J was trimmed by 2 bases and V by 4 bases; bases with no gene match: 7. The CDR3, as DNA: TGCGCCAGCAGCCAAGGACAGGGCGGCAACACTGAAGCTTTCTTT. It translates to CASSQGQGGNTEAFF.

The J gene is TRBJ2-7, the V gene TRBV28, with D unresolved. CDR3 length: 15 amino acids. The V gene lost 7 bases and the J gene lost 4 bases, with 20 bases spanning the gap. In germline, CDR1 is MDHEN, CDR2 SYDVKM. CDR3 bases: TGTGCCAGCACCCCTCAAGGCCGACGACTGTACGAGCAGTACTTC. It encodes CASTPQGRRLYEQYF.

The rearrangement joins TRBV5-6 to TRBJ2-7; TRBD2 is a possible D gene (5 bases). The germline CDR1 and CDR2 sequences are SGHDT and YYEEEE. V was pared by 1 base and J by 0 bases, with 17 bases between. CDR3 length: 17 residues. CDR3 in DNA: TGTGCCAGCAGCTTGTCTCTACTAGGAAGAAGCTCCTACGAGCAGTACTTC. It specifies CASSLSLLGRSSYEQYF.

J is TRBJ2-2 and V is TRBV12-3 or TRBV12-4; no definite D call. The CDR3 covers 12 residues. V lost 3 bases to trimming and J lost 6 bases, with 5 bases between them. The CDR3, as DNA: TGTGCCAGCAGTTTTGGCCCCGGGGAGCTGTTTTTT. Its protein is CASSFGPGELFF.

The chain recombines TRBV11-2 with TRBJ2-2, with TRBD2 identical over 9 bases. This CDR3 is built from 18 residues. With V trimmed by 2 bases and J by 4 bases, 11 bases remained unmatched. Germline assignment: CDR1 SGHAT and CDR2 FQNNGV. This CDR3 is CASSLRVAGDQGTGELFF. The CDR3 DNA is TGTGCCAGCAGCTTAAGGGTAGCGGGAGATCAGGGCACCGGGGAGCTGTTTTTT.

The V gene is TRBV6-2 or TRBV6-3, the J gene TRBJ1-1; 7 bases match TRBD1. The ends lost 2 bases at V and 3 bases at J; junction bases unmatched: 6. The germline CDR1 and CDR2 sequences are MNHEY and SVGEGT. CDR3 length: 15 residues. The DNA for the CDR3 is TGTGCCAGCAGTTACCGGACAGGAGGGGACACTGAAGCTTTCTTT. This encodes CASSYRTGGDTEAFF.